The next 27 T cell receptor beta chains were all read from a single sample in a study of shared clonotypes between healthy human individuals. Only in-frame clones appear in the TCRdb table, and some are missing; sequencing was by immunoSEQ multiplex PCR. The table lists about 670,000 clones, 72% of them singletons. Sequencing used memory CD4+ T cells sorted from blood. Subset given: CD45RA-negative fraction. All receptors come from a woman in her twenties or thirties in good health.

The chain recombines TRBV19 with TRBJ2-2, with D possibly being TRBD1 (6 bases). The V gene lost 3 bases and the J gene lost 4 bases, with 15 bases spanning the gap. The length of the CDR3 is 16 residues. Germline V CDR1 and CDR2: LNHDA, SQIVND (reference sequence). The CDR3 here is CASSIISRGGTGELFF. The CDR3 region has the DNA TGTGCCAGTAGTATTATCAGCAGGGGCGGCACCGGGGAGCTGTTTTTT.

V gene TRBV27 combines with J gene TRBJ2-3, with 14 bases aligning to TRBD2. J lost 6 bases, V lost 6 bases, and 8 bases had no gene match. The CDR3 has 16 residues. The germline V gene encodes CDR1 MNHEY and CDR2 SMNVEV (reference sequence). The CDR3 region is CASRTSGRAMGDTQYF. CDR3 DNA sequence: TGTGCCAGCAGGACTAGCGGGAGGGCTATGGGGGATACGCAGTATTTT.

This chain joins TRBV4-1 and TRBJ2-2, with D uncertain. This CDR3 is 15 amino acids long. Trimming removed 0 bases at V and 4 bases at J, with 9 bases between. CDR1 and CDR2 (germline): MGHRA, YSYEKL. CDR3 DNA: TGCGCCAGCAGCCAAGATCAGACAATCACCGGGGAGCTGTTTTTT. Protein sequence: CASSQDQTITGELFF.

The J gene is TRBJ2-3, the V gene TRBV28; D may be TRBD2 (6 bases). Trimming took 3 bases from V and 4 from J, leaving 20 bases between them. The CDR3 runs to 17 residues. Germline CDR1 and CDR2: MDHEN and SYDVKM. The CDR3 reads CASSFARRVRDSDTQYF. The CDR3 coding sequence is TGTGCCAGCAGTTTTGCGAGGAGGGTTCGAGATTCAGATACGCAGTATTTT.

The V gene is TRBV5-6, the J gene TRBJ2-5; weak D call: TRBD1 (5 bases). The CDR3 has 17 amino acids. The ends were cut back, 1 base at V and 4 bases at J, with 20 bases in the middle. CDR1 and CDR2 from the germline V gene are SGHDT and YYEEEE. The CDR3: CASSLKRGLGLGETQYF. The CDR3 coding sequence is TGTGCCAGCAGCTTGAAGCGAGGCCTGGGGCTGGGAGAGACCCAGTACTTC.

V is TRBV28 and J is TRBJ2-1; the match to TRBD1 covers 12 bases. The germline V gene encodes CDR1 MDHEN and CDR2 SYDVKM. Trimming at V came to 6 bases and at J to 9 bases, leaving 21 bases not matched to a gene. This CDR3 comprises 19 residues. The CDR3 loop is CASRSPLGGTGGAVGEQFF. The CDR3 DNA reads as TGTGCCAGCAGATCACCCCTTGGGGGGACAGGGGGCGCGGTGGGTGAGCAGTTCTTC. The full variable domain, its missing parts supplied by reference TRBV28 and TRBJ2-1, is DVKVTQSSRYLVKRTGEKVFLECVQDMDHENMFWYRQDPGLGLRLIYFSYDVKMKEKGDIPEGYSVSREKKERFSLILESASTNQTSMYLCASRSPLGGTGGAVGEQFFGPGTRLTVL.

J is TRBJ1-5 and V is TRBV2; D unclear. From germline, CDR1 is SNHLY and CDR2 FYNNEI. The CDR3 length is 17 residues. V was shortened by 5 bases and J by 0 bases, with 17 bases between the two germline ends. CDR3 sequence: CASSLVGGPYSNQPQHF. The DNA of the CDR3 is TGTGCCAGCAGTCTAGTAGGTGGGCCATATAGCAATCAGCCCCAGCATTTT. The full variable domain, completed using reference TRBV2 and TRBJ1-5, is EPEVTQTPSHQVTQMGQEVILRCVPISNHLYFYWYRQILGQKVEFLVSFYNNEISEKSEIFDDQFSVERPDGSNFTLKIRSTKLEDSAMYFCASSLVGGPYSNQPQHFGDGTRLSIL.

The chain is built from TRBV2 and TRBJ2-1, with D maybe TRBD2 (5 bases). This CDR3 region has 15 residues. V shed 4 bases and J shed 9 bases, with 19 bases lying between them. CDR1 is SNHLY, CDR2 FYNNEI, per germline. The CDR3 nucleotides read TGTGCCAGCAGTGTCAGTCGGGGTTTGGTCGGTGAGCAGTTCTTC. Its translation: CASSVSRGLVGEQFF.

There are a few counts of this clone. CDR3 nucleotide sequence: TGCGCCAGCAGCGCCCAGAACGAGCAGTACTTC. Its translation: CASSAQNEQYF. V usage is TRBV5-1 and J usage is TRBJ2-7; D is unresolved. The CDR3 is 11 residues long. CDR1 and CDR2 (germline): SGHRS, YFSETQ. The V end lost 4 bases, the J end lost 5 bases, and 7 bases lay between the germline ends.

The table lists this clone with a count of one. J is TRBJ2-7 and V is TRBV19; 12 nucleotides match TRBD1. The CDR3 is made up of 18 amino acids. Per the germline V gene, CDR1 is LNHDA and CDR2 is SQIVND (reference sequence). Trimming cost V 4 bases and J 1 base; bases outside gene matches: 11. In DNA, the CDR3 is TGTGCCAGTAGTACCTATGGGGACAGGGGGCGTGGATCCTACGAGCAGTACTTC. This codes for CASSTYGDRGRGSYEQYF.

This chain links TRBV11-2 with TRBJ2-5; no reliable D call. This CDR3 has 14 amino acids. Trimming pared 5 bases from V and 2 bases from J, leaving 12 bases between. Germline V lookup: CDR1 SGHAT, CDR2 FQNNGV. This CDR3 is CASSREPQQETQYF. The CDR3 coding sequence is TGTGCCAGCAGCCGCGAACCCCAACAAGAGACCCAGTACTTC.

This clone was found a few times. The J gene is TRBJ2-7, the V gene TRBV5-6; 9 bases map to TRBD2. The CDR3 is 14 amino acids. The J segment lost 0 bases and the V segment lost 7 bases, leaving 5 bases of the junction unmatched. Germline lookup yields CDR1 SGHDT and CDR2 YYEEEE. In DNA form, the CDR3 reads TGTGCCAGCCATTCGACTAGCGGCTCCTACGAGCAGTACTTC. Residues: CASHSTSGSYEQYF. Full variable domain (remainder filled in from reference TRBV5-6 and TRBJ2-7): DAGVTQSPTHLIKTRGQQVTLRCSPKSGHDTVSWYQQALGQGPQFIFQYYEEEERQRGNFPDRFSGHQFPNYSSELNVNALLLGDSALYLCASHSTSGSYEQYFGPGTRLTVT.

V and J are TRBV9 and TRBJ2-3; 8 bases align to TRBD2. The CDR3 has 16 residues. After removal of 3 bases from V and 0 bases from J, the junction contained 6 bases not matched to a gene. Germline assignment: CDR1 SGDLS and CDR2 YYNGEE. Here the CDR3 reads CASSAGLAESTDTQYF. The DNA for the CDR3 is TGTGCCAGCAGCGCAGGACTAGCTGAGAGCACAGATACGCAGTATTTT. The full variable domain, its missing parts supplied by reference TRBV9 and TRBJ2-3, is DSGVTQTPKHLITATGQRVTLRCSPRSGDLSVYWYQQSLDQGLQFLIQYYNGEERAKGNILERFSAQQFPDLHSELNLSSLELGDSALYFCASSAGLAESTDTQYFGPGTRLTVL.

This clone was seen a single time. This chain joins TRBV2 and TRBJ1-5, with TRBD1 matching 7 bases. Germline CDR1 and CDR2: SNHLY and FYNNEI. V shed 4 bases and J 7 bases; nucleotides not matched to a gene: 4. CDR3 size: 13 residues. CDR3 sequence: CASSGGGEQPQHF. CDR3 in DNA: TGTGCCAGCAGTGGAGGGGGCGAACAGCCCCAGCATTTT. Filled out from reference TRBV2 and TRBJ1-5, the complete variable domain reads EPEVTQTPSHQVTQMGQEVILRCVPISNHLYFYWYRQILGQKVEFLVSFYNNEISEKSEIFDDQFSVERPDGSNFTLKIRSTKLEDSAMYFCASSGGGEQPQHFGDGTRLSIL.

The rearrangement links TRBV10-3 to TRBJ2-1, with D maybe TRBD2 (6 bases). Germline V gene lookup returns CDR1 ENHRY and CDR2 SYGVKD. CDR3 length: 11 residues. Trimming stripped 10 bases from V and 7 bases from J, with 11 bases between. The CDR3, as DNA: TGTGCCAGCGGGATCCGGAATGAGCAGTTCTTC. This translates into CASGIRNEQFF.

This clone was seen only a few times. The chain has TRBV11-3 and TRBJ2-1, with D possibly being TRBD2 (6 bases). This CDR3 comprises 14 residues. Trimming left V 5 bases short and J 2 bases short, with 10 bases between. From germline, CDR1 is SGHNT and CDR2 YENEEA. CDR3 in amino acids: CASSPREPYNEQFF. The CDR3 DNA follows: TGTGCCAGCAGCCCTCGGGAGCCCTACAATGAGCAGTTCTTC.

V usage is TRBV28 and J usage is TRBJ1-4; D unclear. The CDR3 is made up of 11 amino acids. V was clipped by 7 bases and J by 7 bases, with 7 bases between them. The germline gives CDR1 MDHEN, CDR2 SYDVKM. This CDR3 reads CASMGSEKLFF. In nucleotides, the CDR3 is TGTGCCAGCATGGGGAGTGAAAAACTGTTTTTT.

The chain uses TRBV30 and TRBJ2-4, with a tentative D call TRBD1 (6 bases). V lost 0 bases to trimming and J lost 7 bases, with 16 bases between them. In germline, CDR1 is GTSNPN, CDR2 SVGIG (reference sequence). This CDR3 is built from 15 residues. CDR3 region: CAWSVPGAQRNIQYF. The DNA of the CDR3 is TGTGCCTGGAGTGTACCAGGGGCTCAGCGGAACATTCAGTACTTC.

The chain couples TRBV5-6 to TRBJ1-2; maybe TRBD1 (5 bases). V lost 3 bases to trimming and J lost 3 bases, with 18 bases between them. CDR1 and CDR2 (germline): SGHDT, YYEEEE. The CDR3 is made up of 16 amino acids. For the CDR3, the DNA is TGTGCCAGCAGCTCAACGAGACAGTCGGGGGACTATGGCTACACCTTC. Protein product: CASSSTRQSGDYGYTF.

Points on this clone: Other nucleotide sequences from this sample produce the same CDR3. The chain employs TRBV5-1 and TRBJ1-3; 9 bases fit TRBD1. Trimming took 4 bases from V and 4 from J; bases not matched to a gene: 6. CDR1 is SGHRS and CDR2 is YFSETQ in the germline V gene. The CDR3 extends over 15 amino acids. As DNA, the CDR3 is TGCGCCAGCAGCCCCGGGGACAGGGACGGAAACACCATATATTTT. Its translation is CASSPGDRDGNTIYF.

This sequence joins TRBV5-1 and TRBJ2-7; 8 nucleotides agree with TRBD1. J lost 2 bases, V lost 0 bases, and 10 bases had no gene match. The germline V gene has CDR1 SGHRS and CDR2 YFSETQ. The CDR3 loop spans 17 amino acids. CDR3 sequence: CASSLVGQGYEAYEQYF. The CDR3 nucleotides are TGCGCCAGCAGCTTGGTTGGACAGGGATACGAAGCCTACGAGCAGTACTTC.

The count of this clone is one. The chain employs TRBV27 and TRBJ1-4; D gene ambiguous. CDR1 and CDR2 (germline): MNHEY, SMNVEV (reference sequence). The CDR3 extends over 12 amino acids. Trimming removed 3 bases from V and 7 bases from J, with 6 bases in between. In DNA, the CDR3 is TGTGCCAGCAGTTTTTGGGGTGAAAAACTGTTTTTT. Translated: CASSFWGEKLFF.

Remarks on this clone: The junction and the germline gene differ at one end; a read error may be behind it. The chain couples TRBV4-1 to TRBJ2-7; 7 bases match TRBD2. CDR1 and CDR2 (germline): MGHRA, YSYEKL. The CDR3 covers 16 residues. CDR3 in DNA: TGCGCCAGCAGTCAAGTAGCCCTAGCGGCCGACTACGAGCAGTACTTC. Translation: CASSQVALAADYEQYF.

The gene calls are TRBV7-9 and TRBJ2-3; TRBD2 agrees at 7 bases. Germline V gene data show CDR1 as SEHNR and CDR2 as FQNEAQ (reference sequence). This CDR3 comprises 16 residues. V dropped 5 bases and J dropped 5; count of bases not matched to a gene: 13. The CDR3 reads CASSIIGLGGVDTQYF. The CDR3 DNA reads TGTGCCAGCAGCATTATCGGACTAGGAGGGGTAGATACGCAGTATTTT.

There are a few counts of this clone. The chain uses TRBV11-2 and TRBJ2-7; 9 positions agree with TRBD1. The CDR3 extends over 13 amino acids. V was clipped by 4 bases and J by 12 bases; unmatched bases: 10. From germline, CDR1 is SGHAT and CDR2 FQNNGV. CDR3 nucleotides: TGTGCCAGCAGCTCCTACTCAGGACAGGGGTGGTACTTC. Its translation: CASSSYSGQGWYF.

The V call is TRBV2, the J call TRBJ1-2, with TRBD1 as a possible D gene (5 bases). Trimming cost V 2 bases and J 4 bases, with 8 bases left between them. Per the germline V gene, CDR1 is SNHLY and CDR2 is FYNNEI. The CDR3 loop spans 13 amino acids. CDR3 residues: CASSEQGGYGYTF. The CDR3 DNA follows: TGTGCCAGCAGTGAACAGGGCGGCTATGGCTACACCTTC.

In regard to this clone: A far larger clone is one base from this, pointing to a likely read error. This rearrangement joins TRBV25-1 to TRBJ2-5; D is undetermined. The DNA end lines up better with TRBJ2-7; the J call may be wrong. The CDR3 runs 12 residues. The germline V gene has CDR1 MGHDK and CDR2 SYGVNS. CDR3 amino acids: CASSRSSYEQYF. In nucleotides, the CDR3 is TGTGCCAGCAGTCGGAGCTCCTACGAGCAGTACTTC.